This TCR beta chain was captured in a study of T cell repertoires in cytomegalovirus infection. Study overall: The public TCR beta signatures pointed to both CMV infection and matching HLA type.

Concerning this clonotype itself: Its antigen is undetermined.

Study-level points and caveats: HLA-C-restricted CMV-specific TCR beta clonotypes prevailed in the ex vivo response.

This CDR3 spans 15 amino acids. The germline V and J ends were trimmed by 3 bases and 6 bases, with 20 bases remaining between them. The germline V gene encodes CDR1 DFQATT and CDR2 SNEGSKA (reference sequence). TCRdb redid the calling of the reads with MiXCR, one entry per CDR3 protein. The sample carries about 740,000 distinct CDR3 sequences, 35% to 45% recorded once. The sequenced material came from PBMCs. This sequence was found in a human donor in good health (CMV status not recorded). Some clones in this sample may be carry-over from other donors' samples. The J gene is TRBJ2-5, the V gene TRBV20-1; no clear D. As DNA, the CDR3 is TGCAGTGCTAGCTCTTTTCTGGACGGATCACAGACCCAGTACTTC. It specifies CSASSFLDGSQTQYF.